Following are 8 T cell receptor beta chains from one sample sequenced in a study of blood T cell repertoires in COVID-19. Only in-frame clones appear in the TCRdb table, and some are missing; sequencing was by immunoSEQ multiplex PCR. The table shows 200,000 to 250,000 clones, with more than 75% occurring only once. The sample comprised PBMCs or T cells enriched from blood (not recorded which). These TCRs come from a woman aged 50 to 60 who had recovered from COVID-19.

The V call is TRBV2, the J call TRBJ2-2, with TRBD1 matching 7 bases. CDR3 size: 15 residues. After removal of 10 bases from V and 2 bases from J, the junction contained 10 bases not matched to a gene. The V gene's germline CDR1 is SNHLY and CDR2 FYNNEI. This CDR3 reads CAKRTGGANTGELFF. The CDR3 region has the DNA TGTGCCAAGAGGACAGGCGGCGCAAACACCGGGGAGCTGTTTTTT.

The V gene is TRBV18, the J gene TRBJ1-1, with D hard to call. This CDR3 comprises 13 residues. In germline, CDR1 is KGHSH, CDR2 LQKENI. Trimming took off 0 bases at V and 8 bases at J, with 10 bases between the two ends. CDR3 amino acids: CASSPPSVGEAFF. The CDR3, as DNA: TGTGCCAGCTCACCACCTTCTGTCGGGGAAGCTTTCTTT.

V is TRBV6-5 and J is TRBJ2-7; 9 bases are shared with TRBD2. Germline V lookup: CDR1 MNHEY, CDR2 SVGAGI. With V trimmed by 7 bases and J by 0 bases, 7 bases remained unmatched. The CDR3 is 15 amino acids. The CDR3 DNA reads as TGTGCCAGCACGGAGGGTAGCGGGGGCTCCTACGAGCAGTACTTC. This sequence encodes CASTEGSGGSYEQYF.

This clone turned up a few times. The chain carries TRBV18 and TRBJ2-6; no firm D call. Per germline, CDR1 KGHSH and CDR2 LQKENI. The CDR3 contains 16 residues. V lost 6 bases and J 0 bases, leaving 12 bases between the germline ends. CDR3 amino acids: CASSPLQNSGANVLTF. Written as DNA, the CDR3 is TGTGCCAGCTCGCCTCTACAGAACTCTGGGGCCAACGTCCTGACTTTC.

This clone was seen just once. V and J are TRBV7-2 and TRBJ1-3, with D unresolved. Looked up from germline, CDR1 is SGHTA and CDR2 is FQGNSA. Trimming removed 5 bases from V and 8 bases from J, with 13 bases in between. This CDR3 spans 13 amino acids. The CDR3 DNA reads as TGTGCCAGCAGCACAATAACCAGCGACACCATATATTTT. This translates into CASSTITSDTIYF.

The sample holds many counts of this clone. The rearrangement links TRBV3-1 (or the pseudogene TRBV3-2) to TRBJ1-6; D gene ambiguous. The CDR3 extends over 18 amino acids. The germline CDR1 and CDR2 sequences are LGHDT and YNNKEL (reference sequence). The ends were cut back, 1 base at V and 5 bases at J, with 18 bases in the middle. DNA of the CDR3: TGTGCCAGCAGCCAAGCGGTGCGGGTTGGGCTGGATAATTCACCCCTCCACTTT. Translation: CASSQAVRVGLDNSPLHF.

The chain has TRBV6-5 and TRBJ1-5, with TRBD1 identical over 8 bases. This CDR3 has 15 amino acids. After removal of 5 bases from V and 6 bases from J, the junction contained 9 bases not matched to a gene. Germline V gene data show CDR1 as MNHEY and CDR2 as SVGAGI. The CDR3 sequence is CASSRQGTSVQPQHF. The CDR3 bases are TGTGCCAGCAGTAGACAGGGGACGTCGGTTCAGCCCCAGCATTTT.

The gene calls are TRBV11-1 and TRBJ2-5; TRBD2 is a possible D gene (6 bases). V was trimmed by 1 base and J by 0 bases, leaving 12 bases between them. Germline V gene sequence: CDR1 SGHAT, CDR2 FQDESV (reference sequence). This CDR3 is built from 16 residues. The CDR3 region is CASSLEAGLYQETQYF. The CDR3 DNA follows: TGTGCCAGCAGCTTAGAGGCGGGATTGTACCAAGAGACCCAGTACTTC.